This T cell receptor beta chain was found in a study of shared T cell receptors in the human thymus. Germline V gene data show CDR1 as SGHVS and CDR2 as FQNEAQ. This CDR3 has 14 residues. The V end was cut by 7 bases, the J end by 0 bases, with 10 bases between. Assay: immunoSEQ multiplex PCR; the TCRdb copy retains only in-frame clones and omits some. The sample lists 650,000 to 950,000 clones, 70% to 90% occurring once. This sample was also put to use in a study of human thymus T cells. In that study: Thymic samples were excised during corrective heart operations.

Sample: thymocytes. The sequence derives from a girl under two years old with a congenital heart defect. The rearrangement links TRBV7-8 to TRBJ1-5, with TRBD1 as a possible D gene (5 bases). CDR3 coding DNA: TGTGCCAGCACTCTGACAGATAGCAATCAGCCCCAGCATTTT. Protein: CASTLTDSNQPQHF.